This is a list of T cell receptor beta chains from one sample in a study of T-cell memory formation after mild COVID-19. TCRdb processed the 5' RACE reads anew with MiXCR; each CDR3 protein has one entry. This table has approximately 560,000 distinct CDR3 sequences, approximately 15% appearing once. Sequenced input: PBMCs or a T cell subset sorted from them (not recorded which). Receptor source: an adult woman who had mild COVID-19 (a few samples of this study predate the infection). Cell type and time point are not known. Each CDR3 is given with its conserved first and last residue. D genes are given only for firm matches. Clone size is shown for a subset of rows, as once, few, many or a class of expanded clone.

V,D,J,size,CDR3,DNA
TRBV12-3/TRBV12-4,.,TRBJ2-1,.,CASSYTDLLNEQFF,TGTGCCAGCAGCTACACCGACCTACTCAATGAGCAGTTCTTC
TRBV6-5,.,TRBJ2-1,.,CASSYSKGWGSYNEQFF,TGTGCCAGCAGTTACTCGAAGGGATGGGGCTCCTACAATGAGCAGTTCTTC
TRBV10-3,TRBD1,TRBJ2-3,.,CAISESTGMAGDTQYF,TGTGCCATCAGTGAATCGACAGGGATGGCGGGAGATACGCAGTATTTT
TRBV7-8,TRBD2,TRBJ2-4,few,CASSLGGSWVQYF,TGTGCCAGCAGCTTAGGCGGGAGCTGGGTTCAGTACTTC
TRBV29-1,.,TRBJ2-3,few,CSVEDLGGPKAQYF,TGCAGCGTTGAAGATCTTGGGGGTCCGAAGGCGCAGTATTTT
TRBV4-3,TRBD2,TRBJ2-3,.,CASSQDWAGGDTQYF,TGCGCCAGCAGCCAAGATTGGGCGGGAGGGGATACGCAGTATTTT
TRBV12-3/TRBV12-4,TRBD1,TRBJ2-5,few,CASSFAGGIQETQYF,TGTGCCAGCAGTTTTGCAGGGGGCATTCAGGAGACCCAGTACTTC
TRBV30,.,TRBJ2-5,.,CAWSVVWGLAETQYF,TGTGCCTGGAGTGTCGTTTGGGGCCTAGCGGAGACCCAGTACTTC
TRBV6-1,TRBD1,TRBJ2-3,few,CASRNIQGYSVTDTQYF,TGTGCCAGCAGGAACATACAGGGGTATTCTGTCACAGATACGCAGTATTTT
TRBV7-3,TRBD2,TRBJ2-7,once,CASSPTRTSGSYEQYF,TGTGCCAGCAGCCCCACAAGGACTAGCGGGAGCTACGAGCAGTACTTC
TRBV20-1,.,TRBJ1-1,.,CSARDPPSSEAFF,TGCAGTGCTAGAGATCCGCCCAGCTCTGAAGCTTTCTTT
TRBV11-2,.,TRBJ1-6,once,CASSPRGGGINNSPLHF,TGTGCCAGCAGCCCAAGAGGGGGGGGCATCAATAATTCACCCCTCCACTTT
TRBV2,.,TRBJ2-2,.,CASSDGKYSSGELFF,TGTGCCAGCAGTGATGGCAAGTATAGTTCCGGGGAGCTGTTTTTT